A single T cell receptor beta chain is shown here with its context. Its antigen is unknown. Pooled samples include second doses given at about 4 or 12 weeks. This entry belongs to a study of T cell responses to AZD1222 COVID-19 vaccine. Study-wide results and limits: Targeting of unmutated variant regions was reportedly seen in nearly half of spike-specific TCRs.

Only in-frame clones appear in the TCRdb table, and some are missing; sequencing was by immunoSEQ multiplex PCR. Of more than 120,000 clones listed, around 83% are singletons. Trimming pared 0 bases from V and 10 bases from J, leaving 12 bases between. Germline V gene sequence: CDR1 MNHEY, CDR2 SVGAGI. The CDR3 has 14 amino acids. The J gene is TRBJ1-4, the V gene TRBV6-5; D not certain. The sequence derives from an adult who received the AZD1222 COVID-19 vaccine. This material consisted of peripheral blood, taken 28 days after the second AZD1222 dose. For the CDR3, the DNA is TGTGCCAGCAGTTACTCGATGGCAGTCGGAAAACTGTTTTTT. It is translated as CASSYSMAVGKLFF.